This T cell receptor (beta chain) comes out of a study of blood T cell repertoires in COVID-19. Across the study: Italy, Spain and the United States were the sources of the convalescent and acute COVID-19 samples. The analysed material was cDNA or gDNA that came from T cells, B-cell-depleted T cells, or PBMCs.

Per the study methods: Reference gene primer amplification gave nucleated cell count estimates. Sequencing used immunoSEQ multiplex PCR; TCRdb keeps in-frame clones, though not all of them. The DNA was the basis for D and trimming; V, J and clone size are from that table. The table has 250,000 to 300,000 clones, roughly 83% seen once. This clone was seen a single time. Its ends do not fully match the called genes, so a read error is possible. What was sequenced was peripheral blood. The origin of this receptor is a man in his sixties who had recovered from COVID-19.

The CDR3 nucleotides read TGTGCCAGCAGACGTTGGACAGACCAAGAGGCCCAGTACTTC. Amino acids: CASRRWTDQEAQYF. The chain recombines TRBV27 with TRBJ2-5; D might be TRBD1 (6 bases). Germline lookup yields CDR1 MNHEY and CDR2 SMNVEV (reference sequence). CDR3 length: 14 residues.